The 10 T cell receptor beta chains below were found in one sample sequenced in a study of blood T cell repertoires in COVID-19. Profiling relied on immunoSEQ multiplex PCR, and the TCRdb table lists in-frame clones only, not all of them. The sample records about 63,000 clones, around 84% being singletons. Sequencing was performed on peripheral blood. These receptors came from a human donor in a cohort sampled during active COVID-19.

The V and J genes are TRBV10-2 and TRBJ2-5; a possible D gene is TRBD2 (7 bases). Germline V lookup: CDR1 WSHSY, CDR2 SAAADI. The V gene lost 8 bases and the J gene lost 0 bases, with 13 bases spanning the gap. This CDR3 is built from 14 residues. The CDR3 coding sequence is TGCGCCAGCGGGGGGGCTAGCTACCAAGAGACCCAGTACTTC. Translated: CASGGASYQETQYF.

The chain couples TRBV9 to TRBJ2-3; D is perhaps TRBD2 (7 bases). The CDR3 contains 18 residues. Looked up from germline, CDR1 is SGDLS and CDR2 is YYNGEE. V lost 0 bases, J lost 2 bases, and 19 bases lay in between. The CDR3 region is CASSVVGGGALVTDTQYF. The CDR3 bases are TGTGCCAGCAGCGTAGTCGGAGGGGGGGCTTTAGTCACAGATACGCAGTATTTT.

The V and J genes are TRBV5-4 and TRBJ2-5; 9 bases align to TRBD2. The CDR3 covers 16 residues. The germline V gene has CDR1 SGHNT and CDR2 YYREEE (reference sequence). The V gene end was trimmed by 1 base and the J gene end by 5 bases; junction bases not matched to a gene: 9. The CDR3 nucleotides are TGTGCCAGCAGCTTGCCTCTTAGCGGGAGCGGTGAGACCCAGTACTTC. Translation gives CASSLPLSGSGETQYF. Full variable domain (missing parts from reference TRBV5-4 and TRBJ2-5): ETGVTQSPTHLIKTRGQQVTLRCSSQSGHNTVSWYQQALGQGPQFIFQYYREEENGRGNFPPRFSGLQFPNYSSELNVNALELDDSALYLCASSLPLSGSGETQYFGPGTRLLVL.

The chain links TRBV7-9 to TRBJ2-1; D call uncertain. V dropped 4 bases and J dropped 3 bases, with 4 bases sitting between them. Germline lookup yields CDR1 SEHNR and CDR2 FQNEAQ (reference sequence). The CDR3 length is 12 residues. CDR3: CASSSYYNEQFF. Written as DNA, the CDR3 is TGTGCCAGCAGCTCCTACTACAATGAGCAGTTCTTC.

This clone was picked up one time. The CDR3 region has the DNA TGTGCCAGCAGCCCATCACAGGGCTACGAGCAGTACTTC. Translation: CASSPSQGYEQYF. This chain uses TRBV5-8 with TRBJ2-7; D may be TRBD1 (6 bases). The germline V gene encodes CDR1 SGHTS and CDR2 YDEGEE. The CDR3 is 13 amino acids. V was pared by 4 bases and J by 3 bases, with 11 bases between.

This clone was detected only a few times. The CDR3 DNA follows: TGTGCCAGCAGCGCGACATTCACTAGCGGCTCCTACGAGCAGTACTTC. This codes for CASSATFTSGSYEQYF. The V call is TRBV7-9, the J call TRBJ2-7; the match to TRBD2 covers 8 bases. CDR1 is SEHNR, CDR2 FQNEAQ, per germline (reference sequence). Unmatched junction bases numbered 9, after V lost 5 bases and J lost 0 bases. This CDR3 is 16 amino acids long.

The rearrangement joins TRBV6-5 to TRBJ2-5; D call uncertain. V shed 3 bases and J shed 0 bases, with 11 bases lying between them. CDR3 length: 15 amino acids. Germline CDR1 MNHEY, CDR2 SVGAGI. The CDR3 coding sequence is TGTGCCAGCAGTTATTCCCTATCCAACCAAGAGACCCAGTACTTC. The encoded protein is CASSYSLSNQETQYF.

V and J are TRBV19 and TRBJ2-7; 11 nucleotides agree with TRBD2. CDR3 length equals 20 residues. Unmatched junction bases numbered 16, after V lost 3 bases and J lost 0 bases. CDR1 and CDR2 from the germline V gene are LNHDA and SQIVND (reference sequence). The chain's CDR3 is CASSIRRLRTSGSVSYEQYF. DNA for the CDR3: TGTGCCAGTAGTATTAGACGGTTGAGGACTAGCGGGTCTGTCTCCTACGAGCAGTACTTC.

In its sample, this clone was seen once. The J gene is TRBJ2-1, the V gene TRBV27; 9 bases line up with TRBD1. CDR3 size: 16 residues. The V segment lost 6 bases and the J segment 4 bases; nucleotides outside the gene matches: 10. Germline loops: CDR1 MNHEY, CDR2 SMNVEV (reference sequence). The CDR3 loop reads CASRSIQGAKYNEQFF. In DNA, the CDR3 is TGTGCCAGCAGATCCATACAGGGGGCGAAGTACAATGAGCAGTTCTTC.

This clone was seen only a few times. CDR3 bases: TGTGCCTGGAGTCGGGGTAATAGCAATCAGCCCCAGCATTTT. Translation: CAWSRGNSNQPQHF. The V call is TRBV30, the J call TRBJ1-5; D unclear. The CDR3 extends over 14 amino acids. Germline values: CDR1 GTSNPN, CDR2 SVGIG (reference sequence). V was cut by 2 bases and J by 0 bases, with 8 bases left in between.